The 17 T cell receptor beta chains given below trace back to one sample, sequenced in a study of cytomegalovirus exposure and HLA in healthy donors. The PCR ran on 60 Vbeta and 13 Jbeta primers. Sequencing used immunoSEQ multiplex PCR; TCRdb keeps in-frame clones, though not all of them. This sample carries 170,000 or so clones, with under 2.5% going to the ten biggest clones. Sequencing was performed on PBMCs. These receptors were taken from a man aged 30 to 45 in good health and CMV-seronegative.

This chain connects TRBV5-1 to TRBJ2-7, with D hard to call. Per germline, CDR1 SGHRS and CDR2 YFSETQ. V was trimmed by 0 bases and J by 4 bases, leaving 20 bases between them. The CDR3 is made up of 17 amino acids. The CDR3 bases are TGCGCCAGCAGCTTGGTTAGCAGCGAAGCATATTTTTACGAGCAGTACTTC. It specifies CASSLVSSEAYFYEQYF.

V and J are TRBV7-6 and TRBJ2-5; TRBD2 aligns across 10 bases. The DNA end is more similar to TRBJ2-7, so the J call may be wrong. The germline V gene has CDR1 SGHVS and CDR2 FNYEAQ. The CDR3 is 14 residues long. CDR3 coding DNA: TGTGCCAGCAGCCCGAGCGGGAGGGTCTACGAGCAGTACTTC. As protein: CASSPSGRVYEQYF.

V gene TRBV5-6 combines with J gene TRBJ2-1, with a tentative D call TRBD1 (6 bases). Germline CDR1 is SGHDT and CDR2 is YYEEEE. V lost 2 bases, J lost 3 bases, and 12 bases lay in between. This CDR3 is 15 amino acids long. CDR3 DNA: TGTGCCAGCAGCTTACAGGGAAGGGTCTACAATGAGCAGTTCTTC. Translated, it gives CASSLQGRVYNEQFF.

The chain uses TRBV19 and TRBJ2-2; D call uncertain. The V end lost 5 bases, the J end lost 2 bases, and 9 bases lay between the germline ends. Germline V CDR1 and CDR2: LNHDA, SQIVND (reference sequence). The CDR3 runs 14 residues. CDR3 in DNA: TGTGCCAGTAGTCTACGTTACAACACCGGGGAGCTGTTTTTT. Its translation is CASSLRYNTGELFF.

The genes are TRBV14 and TRBJ2-2, with D unclear. V gave up 4 bases and J gave up 0 bases, with 6 bases separating them. CDR1 and CDR2 (germline): SGHDN, FVKESK. The CDR3 extends over 14 amino acids. The CDR3 sequence is CASSRRANTGELFF. CDR3 DNA sequence: TGTGCCAGCAGCCGAAGAGCGAACACCGGGGAGCTGTTTTTT.

This chain links TRBV29-1 with TRBJ2-3, with D possibly TRBD2 on 6 matching bases. The V and J ends lost 2 bases and 3 bases respectively, with 12 bases between them. This CDR3 has 14 amino acids. Germline lookup yields CDR1 SQVTM and CDR2 ANQGSEA. The CDR3 region is CSVEKGGPTDTQYF. In nucleotides, the CDR3 is TGCAGCGTTGAAAAAGGAGGGCCGACAGATACGCAGTATTTT.

The V call is TRBV10-2, the J call TRBJ2-7; 7 nucleotides agree with TRBD2. CDR1 is WSHSY, CDR2 SAAADI, per germline. CDR3 length: 15 residues. V was pared by 2 bases and J by 2 bases, with 6 bases of the junction left unmatched. The DNA for the CDR3 is TGCGCCAGCAGTGAGGAGGCTAGCGGTACCTACGAGCAGTACTTC. Its protein is CASSEEASGTYEQYF.

The CDR3 loop is CASSVGAGRYNTGELFF. The CDR3 region has the DNA TGTGCCAGCAGCGTAGGGGCGGGACGCTATAACACCGGGGAGCTGTTTTTT. The chain combines TRBV7-6 with TRBJ2-2; TRBD2 might be the D (6 bases). The V and J ends lost 5 bases and 2 bases respectively, with 18 bases between them. This CDR3 has 17 residues. Germline CDR1 reads SGHVS; CDR2 reads FNYEAQ.

For the CDR3, the DNA is TGCGCCAGCAGGACAGGGGGTGATGAAAAACTGTTTTTT. Its protein product is CASRTGGDEKLFF. V gene TRBV5-1 combines with J gene TRBJ1-4; TRBD1 matches 9 bases. The CDR3 totals 13 residues. Germline CDR1 SGHRS, CDR2 YFSETQ. With 5 bases clipped from V and 6 bases from J, the junction kept 2 bases outside the gene matches. Full variable domain (outside the CDR3, taken from reference TRBV5-1 and TRBJ1-4): KAGVTQTPRYLIKTRGQQVTLSCSPISGHRSVSWYQQTPGQGLQFLFEYFSETQRNKGNFPGRFSGRQFSNSRSEMNVSTLELGDSALYLCASRTGGDEKLFFGSGTQLSVL.

The chain carries TRBV11-2 and TRBJ1-3, with D unresolved. CDR1 and CDR2 (germline): SGHAT, FQNNGV. The CDR3 extends over 15 amino acids. V was pared by 5 bases and J by 3 bases, with 14 bases between. CDR3 DNA: TGTGCCAGCAGCCTTGGCACCGGACTTGGAAACACCATATATTTT. Translated, it gives CASSLGTGLGNTIYF.

The rearrangement uses TRBV6-1 and TRBJ2-3; TRBD2 agrees at 7 bases. The CDR3 is 13 amino acids. In germline, CDR1 is MNHNS, CDR2 SASEGT. Trimming removed 6 bases from V and 4 bases from J; junction bases left unmatched: 4. The CDR3 DNA sequence: TGTGCCAGCAGCCCGGCGGGAGCAGATACGCAGTATTTT. Protein: CASSPAGADTQYF.

The genes are TRBV27 and TRBJ2-3; D call uncertain. Germline-derived CDR1 and CDR2 are MNHEY and SMNVEV (reference sequence). CDR3 size: 14 residues. V was clipped by 2 bases and J by 4 bases, with 10 bases between them. This CDR3 is CASSLIGEADTQYF. The CDR3 bases are TGTGCCAGCAGTTTAATCGGCGAGGCAGATACGCAGTATTTT.

V and J are TRBV19 and TRBJ2-7, with D possibly matching TRBD1 (6 bases). The germline V gene encodes CDR1 LNHDA and CDR2 SQIVND (reference sequence). This CDR3 spans 15 amino acids. V was clipped by 5 bases and J by 3 bases, with 17 bases between them. CDR3 DNA: TGTGCCAGTAGTTCGATCCACAGGGAACTCTACGAGCAGTACTTC. It specifies CASSSIHRELYEQYF.

The chain links TRBV5-1 to TRBJ2-1; 9 bases are a match to TRBD2. CDR1 and CDR2 from the germline V gene are SGHRS and YFSETQ. With V trimmed by 5 bases and J by 6 bases, 6 bases remained unmatched. This CDR3 has 14 amino acids. The chain's CDR3 is CASRIAGELNEQFF. DNA for the CDR3: TGCGCCAGCAGGATAGCGGGAGAACTCAATGAGCAGTTCTTC.

The rearrangement joins TRBV5-4 to TRBJ2-2; 13 positions agree with TRBD2. Germline V gives CDR1 SGHNT, CDR2 YYREEE (reference sequence). V was pared by 4 bases and J by 5 bases, with 5 bases of the junction left unmatched. The CDR3 contains 16 residues. This chain's CDR3 is CASSPGGLAGTGELFF. In nucleotides, the CDR3 is TGTGCCAGCAGCCCGGGGGGACTAGCGGGAACCGGGGAGCTGTTTTTT.

This chain links TRBV19 with TRBJ1-1; D may be TRBD1 (6 bases). V dropped 1 base and J dropped 4 bases, with 13 bases sitting between them. CDR3 size: 15 residues. The germline V gene has CDR1 LNHDA and CDR2 SQIVND (reference sequence). As DNA, the CDR3 is TGTGCCAGTAGTATAGTGGTGGGGGCTGCCACTGAAGCTTTCTTT. Translating gives CASSIVVGAATEAFF.

This sequence joins TRBV27 and TRBJ2-7; D not resolved. Germline assignment: CDR1 MNHEY and CDR2 SMNVEV (reference sequence). Trimming took off 6 bases at V and 3 bases at J, with 12 bases between the two ends. The CDR3 has 13 residues. Here the CDR3 reads CASRETELYEQYF. The CDR3 bases are TGTGCCAGCAGGGAGACCGAGCTCTACGAGCAGTACTTC.